There are many counts of the clone carrying this TCR beta chain. What it binds is unknown. The data stem from a study of regulatory T cells in long-lasting Graves disease. The study's findings and limits: There were preferences for TRBV28, TRBJ1-2 and TRBJ2-5 in persistent disease.

The CDR3 spans 15 residues. V was pared by 0 bases and J by 8 bases, with 8 bases of the junction left unmatched. CDR1 and CDR2 from the germline V gene are LGHDT and YNNKEL (reference sequence). Libraries of TCR beta came from iRepertoire HTBI primers plus Arm-PCR of CDR3 regions. TCRdb redid the calling of the multiplex PCR reads with MiXCR, one entry per CDR3 protein. The profile covers around 500,000 distinct CDR3 sequences, with 9.5% to 15% appearing a single time and 7.5% to 9% taken by the ten largest. Sample time point: newly diagnosed GD, antithyroid drugs for less than 3 months. Isolated PBMC RNA provided the starting material for the TCR library. A further study also used this sample, focusing on T cells in Graves' hyperthyroidism and ophthalmopathy. In that study: In patients aged 18 to 65, hyperthyroidism was newly diagnosed, with duration under 2 months. Patients showing uncontrolled infection, other autoimmune disease, pregnancy or lactation were ineligible. An initial round of RT-PCR targeting the TCR CDR3 relied on the HTBI primer set.

Sequenced material: peripheral blood mononuclear cells (PBMCs), taken at new diagnosis, from a patient treated with antithyroid drugs. This receptor was identified in a young woman with Graves disease. This chain links TRBV3-1 with TRBJ1-2; 8 bases align to TRBD1. The CDR3 protein is CASSQDRSGGGGYTF. CDR3 nucleotides: TGTGCCAGCAGCCAAGATCGGTCAGGGGGCGGGGGCTACACCTTC.